A selection of T cell receptor beta chains follows, all from one sample in a study of patients and donors after allogeneic stem cell transplantation. MiXCR, applied by TCRdb to the RT-PCR reads, yields one record per CDR3 protein. The data hold approximately 60,000 distinct CDR3 sequences, with roughly 15% observed a single time. The source material was blood, either unsorted or a sorted T cell fraction (not recorded which). All receptors come from a human donor who was either an allogeneic HSCT recipient or a stem cell or donor lymphocyte infusion donor (not recorded which). It is not recorded whose cells these are; they may come from a transplant donor. Each CDR3 is given with its conserved first and last residue. D genes are given only for firm matches. For some rows the clone size is stated as once, few or many, or as a class when expanded; others skip it.

size: NA; D: NA; J: TRBJ1-1; V: TRBV27; DNA: TGTGCCAGCAGTTTACTTTCAGGGTTGGGGACTGAAGCTTTCTTT; CDR3: CASSLLSGLGTEAFF
size: many; D: TRBD1; J: TRBJ1-5; V: TRBV7-8; DNA: TGTGCCAGCAGCTTAGCGAGGGGGCTCGGCAATCAGCCCCAGCATTTT; CDR3: CASSLARGLGNQPQHF
size: NA; D: NA; J: TRBJ2-5; V: TRBV6-6; DNA: TGTGCCAGCACTCGGCGGGAGACCCAGTACTTC; CDR3: CASTRRETQYF
size: NA; D: TRBD2; J: TRBJ2-1; V: TRBV4-1; DNA: TGCGCCAGCAGCCAAGATGGACTAGCGGAGTACAATGAGCAGTTCTTC; CDR3: CASSQDGLAEYNEQFF
size: few; D: NA; J: TRBJ2-1; V: TRBV7-2; DNA: TGTGCCAGCAGCTTAGACCTTGACTCCTACAATGAGCAGTTCTTC; CDR3: CASSLDLDSYNEQFF
size: few; D: NA; J: TRBJ2-1; V: TRBV5-6; DNA: TGTGCCAGCAGCTTGGGTAGACCGATACTATACAATGAGCAGTTCTTC; CDR3: CASSLGRPILYNEQFF
size: many; D: NA; J: TRBJ1-1; V: TRBV5-1; DNA: TGCGCCAGCAGCTATGCCCAGGAAACTGAAGCTTTCTTT; CDR3: CASSYAQETEAFF
size: few; D: NA; J: TRBJ2-2; V: TRBV7-8; DNA: TGTGCCAGCAGCCAATTCAACACCGGGGAGCTGTTTTTT; CDR3: CASSQFNTGELFF
size: NA; D: TRBD2; J: TRBJ2-1; V: TRBV5-1; DNA: TGCGCCAGCAGCTTGAGCGGGAGGGCCCTCTTCGAGCAGTTCTTC; CDR3: CASSLSGRALFEQFF
size: NA; D: TRBD2; J: TRBJ2-1; V: TRBV12-3/TRBV12-4; DNA: TGTGCCAGCACCCGTGGGGGATGGCGGGAGGCAAGTGAGCAGTTCTTC; CDR3: CASTRGGWREASEQFF
size: few; D: NA; J: TRBJ2-1; V: TRBV6-2/TRBV6-3; DNA: TGTGCCAGCAGTCGATCCAGCAATGAGCAGTTCTTC; CDR3: CASSRSSNEQFF
size: many; D: TRBD1; J: TRBJ1-1; V: TRBV6-5; DNA: TGTGCCAGCAGGGCCCGACAGGGGTACAACACTGAAGCTTTCTTT; CDR3: CASRARQGYNTEAFF
size: NA; D: TRBD2; J: TRBJ2-1; V: TRBV12-3/TRBV12-4; DNA: TGTGCCAGCAGTCGAAAAGGGACTAGCTCCTACAATGAGCAGTTCTTC; CDR3: CASSRKGTSSYNEQFF
size: many; D: NA; J: TRBJ1-2; V: TRBV6-6; DNA: TGTGCCAGCAGTTACACCCCGCGCGGGGGTAAATATGGCTACACCTTC; CDR3: CASSYTPRGGKYGYTF
size: few; D: TRBD2; J: TRBJ2-1; V: TRBV15; DNA: TGTGCCACCAGCAGAGGCGGGAGGCACGTGAATGAGCAGTTCTTC; CDR3: CATSRGGRHVNEQFF
size: NA; D: NA; J: TRBJ2-5; V: TRBV9; DNA: TGTGCCAGCAGCGAGCGGACGGGGGGCGCGGAGACCCAGTACTTC; CDR3: CASSERTGGAETQYF
size: many; D: NA; J: TRBJ2-3; V: TRBV12-3/TRBV12-4; DNA: TGTGCCAGCAGTTTCCAGGGTCCTAGCACAGATACGCAGTATTTT; CDR3: CASSFQGPSTDTQYF
size: few; D: TRBD2; J: TRBJ2-3; V: TRBV6-1; DNA: TGTGCCAGCGTAGTAGCGGGAGGGCCGCCAGATACGCAGTATTTT; CDR3: CASVVAGGPPDTQYF
size: once; D: TRBD2; J: TRBJ2-3; V: TRBV11-1; DNA: TGTGCCAGCAGCCCCGATCCGGCTAGCGGTTCAAGATATACGCAGTATTTT; CDR3: CASSPDPASGSRYTQYF
size: NA; D: NA; J: TRBJ2-4; V: TRBV12-3/TRBV12-4; DNA: TGTGCCAGCAGTTTAGAACCCTTAGCCAAAAACATTCAGTACTTC; CDR3: CASSLEPLAKNIQYF
size: many; D: NA; J: TRBJ1-5; V: TRBV5-5; DNA: TGTGCCAGCAGCCCGACGGCCAGGAGCAATCAGCCCCAGCATTTT; CDR3: CASSPTARSNQPQHF
size: few; D: NA; J: TRBJ2-5; V: TRBV18; DNA: TGTGCCAGCTCACCACCGGACGGGACCTCGTACCAAGAGACCCAGTACTTC; CDR3: CASSPPDGTSYQETQYF
size: few; D: TRBD2; J: TRBJ2-7; V: TRBV28; DNA: TGTGCCAGCACCTTACCGGGACTAGCCTACGAGCAGTACTTC; CDR3: CASTLPGLAYEQYF
size: NA; D: NA; J: TRBJ1-3; V: TRBV7-9; DNA: TGTGCCAGCAGCTTAGACAGAGAGAAGTCTGGAAACACCATATATTTT; CDR3: CASSLDREKSGNTIYF
size: NA; D: NA; J: TRBJ2-7; V: TRBV2; DNA: TGTGCCAGCATAGGGACAAGCTCCTACGAGCAGTACTTC; CDR3: CASIGTSSYEQYF
size: NA; D: TRBD2; J: TRBJ2-7; V: TRBV12-3/TRBV12-4; DNA: TGTGCCAGCAGCACCAAGAAGACCCCGGGACTAGCAGGGCCCTACGAGCAGTACTTC; CDR3: CASSTKKTPGLAGPYEQYF
size: NA; D: NA; J: TRBJ2-3; V: TRBV5-1; DNA: TGCGCCAGCAGCTTCTGGGATAGCACAGATACGCAGTATTTT; CDR3: CASSFWDSTDTQYF
size: many; D: NA; J: TRBJ1-1; V: TRBV7-2; DNA: TGTGCCAGCCTCGGGGGCCGGAACACTGAAGCTTTCTTT; CDR3: CASLGGRNTEAFF
size: few; D: NA; J: TRBJ2-3; V: TRBV7-9; DNA: TGTGCCAGCAGCTTAGTCGTCAGCGGCACAGATACGCAGTATTTT; CDR3: CASSLVVSGTDTQYF